The 30 T cell receptor beta chains in this list originate from one sample, sequenced in a study of blood T cells in healthy people across ages. Next came a second PCR, run for roughly 6 to 11 cycles, which used a sample-barcoded 5' primer along with a J-beta primer mix. Each CDR3 protein gets one entry after TCRdb re-called the 5' RACE reads with MiXCR. Among some 1.8 million distinct CDR3 sequences listed, 39% were seen once. What was sequenced was blood. These receptors were taken from a human donor in good health.

Remarks on this clonotype: A read error may produce the germline difference seen at one junction end. J is TRBJ1-2 and V is TRBV12-3 or TRBV12-4, with a possible D match to TRBD1 (5 bases). This CDR3 has 13 residues. CDR3: CASSPGTSYGHTF. The CDR3 coding sequence is TGTGCCAGCAGTCCAGGGACCTCCTATGGCCACACCTTC.

The J gene is TRBJ2-1, the V gene TRBV6-2 or TRBV6-3, with 8 bases that match TRBD1. The CDR3 is 12 residues long. The V and J ends lost 2 bases and 14 bases, in that order; junction bases with no gene match: 5. The germline V gene has CDR1 MNHEY and CDR2 SVGEGT. CDR3 sequence (DNA): TGTGCCAGCAGTTACCCTGACAGGGGTAAGTTCTTC. Translation: CASSYPDRGKFF.

This clonotype has more than one count but fewer than ten. The chain has TRBV20-1 and TRBJ2-5; maybe TRBD1 (6 bases). Trimming left V 3 bases short and J 7 bases short, with 18 bases between. The CDR3 runs 14 residues. Germline values: CDR1 DFQATT, CDR2 SNEGSKA (reference sequence). CDR3 loop: CSASCWACRGTQYF. CDR3 nucleotide sequence: TGCAGTGCTAGCTGTTGGGCTTGCAGGGGGACCCAGTACTTC.

A word on this clonotype: The junction does not match germline at one end; this may be a read error. The chain combines TRBV5-4 with TRBJ1-4; 10 positions match TRBD1. The CDR3 totals 16 residues. Germline CDR1 and CDR2: SGHNT and YYREEE (reference sequence). CDR3 nucleotide sequence: TGTGCCAGCAGTTCGACAGGGGGCGAGGACAGTGAAAACCTGTTTTTT. Its translation is CASSSTGGEDSENLFF.

In this sample, this clonotype turned up a few times. The chain uses TRBV10-3 and TRBJ1-1; perhaps TRBD1 as D (5 bases). V lost 2 bases and J lost 1, with 11 bases in between. The CDR3 length is 15 residues. Germline V gives CDR1 ENHRY, CDR2 SYGVKD. The CDR3 nucleotides read TGTGCCATCAGTGAGAGAGGACACTGGAACACTGAAGCTTTCTTT. Its translation: CAISERGHWNTEAFF.

This clonotype was observed a handful of times. The chain combines TRBV9 with TRBJ1-2; no clear D. Deletions cut 4 bases from V and 4 bases from J, with 14 bases between. The CDR3 length is 14 residues. Germline V gene lookup returns CDR1 SGDLS and CDR2 YYNGEE. The CDR3 spells CASSNSGSGYGYTF. The CDR3 DNA follows: TGTGCCAGCAGCAACAGCGGATCCGGCTATGGCTACACCTTC. The variable domain in full, completed from reference TRBV9 and TRBJ1-2, reads DSGVTQTPKHLITATGQRVTLRCSPRSGDLSVYWYQQSLDQGLQFLIQYYNGEERAKGNILERFSAQQFPDLHSELNLSSLELGDSALYFCASSNSGSGYGYTFGSGTRLTVV.

The V call is TRBV20-1, the J call TRBJ2-1, with D possibly matching TRBD2 (6 bases). CDR1 DFQATT and CDR2 SNEGSKA come from the germline V gene (reference sequence). CDR3 length: 12 residues. Trimming pared 3 bases from V and 10 bases from J, leaving 13 bases between. In nucleotides, the CDR3 is TGCAGTGCTAGGGGGGAGGTAGGGGAGCAGTTCTTC. Amino acids: CSARGEVGEQFF.

The chain recombines TRBV20-1 with TRBJ1-6; TRBD1 aligns across 8 bases. Germline CDR1 is DFQATT and CDR2 is SNEGSKA (reference sequence). Losses at the gene ends were 3 bases for V and 5 bases for J; bases not matched to a gene: 9. The CDR3 is made up of 16 amino acids. Written as DNA, the CDR3 is TGCAGTGCTAGGGTAGTTCAGGGGGCCGATAATTCACCCCTCCACTTT. Translation gives CSARVVQGADNSPLHF.

This clonotype was seen a single time. The chain combines TRBV6-2 or TRBV6-3 with TRBJ1-2, with D perhaps matching TRBD1 (5 bases). Looked up from germline, CDR1 is MNHEY and CDR2 is SVGEGT. The length of the CDR3 is 10 residues. Trimming took off 6 bases at V and 9 bases at J, with 8 bases between the two ends. CDR3 coding DNA: TGTGCCAGCAGAGACAGTAGCTACACCTTC. Translating gives CASRDSSYTF.

The chain has TRBV19 and TRBJ1-2; 8 nucleotides line up with TRBD1. The CDR3 sequence is 14 residues long. Trimming cost V 7 bases and J 4 bases; bases outside gene matches: 8. Germline V gene data show CDR1 as LNHDA and CDR2 as SQIVND (reference sequence). CDR3 in DNA: TGTGCCAGTATCCCGGACAGGGCCGGCTATGGCTACACCTTC. Translation gives CASIPDRAGYGYTF.

This chain links TRBV5-4 with TRBJ2-1, with 8 bases fitting TRBD2. CDR1 is SGHNT and CDR2 is YYREEE in the germline V gene (reference sequence). The CDR3 is 15 residues long. Trimming removed 4 bases from V and 0 bases from J; junction bases left unmatched: 3. The DNA of the CDR3 is TGTGCCAGCAGCACGGGGGGGAGCTCCTACAATGAGCAGTTCTTC. Translating gives CASSTGGSSYNEQFF.

This clonotype was recorded a few times. The chain couples TRBV20-1 to TRBJ2-3; D remains unclear. V dropped 2 bases and J dropped 0 bases, with 15 bases sitting between them. Looked up from germline, CDR1 is DFQATT and CDR2 is SNEGSKA (reference sequence). The CDR3 contains 16 residues. CDR3 sequence (DNA): TGCAGTGCTAGACCGGCAACGGTACAGAGCACAGATACGCAGTATTTT. Translated: CSARPATVQSTDTQYF.

The chain joins TRBV7-2 to TRBJ2-1; 10 bases map to TRBD2. V was clipped by 5 bases and J by 6 bases; unmatched bases: 13. The germline V gene encodes CDR1 SGHTA and CDR2 FQGNSA. The CDR3 is 17 amino acids. CDR3 protein: CASSPKFRASGGNEQFF. As DNA, the CDR3 is TGTGCCAGCAGCCCGAAATTTAGGGCTAGCGGGGGCAATGAGCAGTTCTTC.

The genes are TRBV27 and TRBJ1-1; D may be TRBD1 (6 bases). This CDR3 contains 13 residues. Germline CDR1 MNHEY, CDR2 SMNVEV (reference sequence). With 8 bases removed from V and 1 base from J, the gap between germline ends came to 11 bases. CDR3 region: CASGVQGNTEAFF. The CDR3 nucleotides read TGTGCCAGCGGAGTACAGGGGAACACTGAAGCTTTCTTT.

In this sample, this clonotype turned up a few times. This chain joins TRBV20-1 and TRBJ1-2; D possibly corresponds to TRBD1 (6 bases). Germline V gene data show CDR1 as DFQATT and CDR2 as SNEGSKA (reference sequence). Trimming took off 0 bases at V and 8 bases at J, with 13 bases between the two ends. The CDR3 is 13 amino acids. The CDR3 loop reads CSARDLTGQGYTF. The CDR3 coding sequence is TGCAGTGCTAGAGATCTCACAGGGCAAGGCTACACCTTC.

This chain connects TRBV24-1 to TRBJ1-2; 7 positions match TRBD1. V was pared by 4 bases and J by 6 bases, with 7 bases of the junction left unmatched. The CDR3 runs 14 residues. The germline V gene has CDR1 KGHDR and CDR2 SFDVKD. CDR3 nucleotide sequence: TGTGCCACCAGTGACACCGGGACAGTCCATGGCTACACCTTC. The encoded protein is CATSDTGTVHGYTF.

This clonotype was seen more than once but under ten times. The genes are TRBV29-1 and TRBJ2-7; no clear D gene. The V end was cut by 4 bases, the J end by 6 bases, with 10 bases between. The CDR3 totals 11 residues. Germline loops: CDR1 SQVTM, CDR2 ANQGSEA. In DNA, the CDR3 is TGCAGCGTTGCGCTAGGGCTCGAGCAGTACTTC. Translating gives CSVALGLEQYF.

This chain uses TRBV29-1 with TRBJ2-3; D is possibly TRBD1 or TRBD2 (5 bases each). This CDR3 region has 15 residues. Trimming pared 5 bases from V and 5 bases from J, leaving 20 bases between. From germline, CDR1 is SQVTM and CDR2 ANQGSEA. The CDR3 loop reads CSVIEGDRPLDTQYF. CDR3 bases: TGCAGCGTTATTGAGGGAGACAGACCCTTAGATACGCAGTATTTT.

The CDR3 sequence is CVTQGDTFNYGYTF. The CDR3 DNA reads as TGTGTCACACAAGGGGACACTTTCAACTATGGCTACACCTTC. This chain joins TRBV10-3 and TRBJ1-2; TRBD1 might be the D (6 bases). The germline gives CDR1 ENHRY, CDR2 SYGVKD. This CDR3 has 14 residues.

CDR3 sequence reads: CASRDRDRGYEQYF. For the CDR3, the DNA is TGTGCCAGCAGAGACCGGGACAGGGGGTACGAGCAGTACTTC. The chain couples TRBV6-2 or TRBV6-3 to TRBJ2-4; 11 nucleotides align to TRBD1. The tail of the sequence fits TRBJ2-7 better, so the J call may be wrong. Germline V lookup: CDR1 MNHEY, CDR2 SVGEGT. The CDR3 loop spans 14 amino acids.

The chain links TRBV7-8 to TRBJ1-5; 7 bases fit TRBD1. Germline V lookup: CDR1 SGHVS, CDR2 FQNEAQ. The CDR3 consists of 13 residues. The junction had 2 bases not matched to a gene; V was cut back by 5 bases and J by 4 bases. CDR3 region: CASSKTGNQPQHF. CDR3 nucleotide sequence: TGTGCCAGCAGCAAGACAGGGAATCAGCCCCAGCATTTT.

This clonotype was detected a few times. The chain has TRBV7-9 and TRBJ2-3, with D possibly matching TRBD1 (6 bases). V lost 5 bases, J lost 1 base, and 19 bases lay in between. This CDR3 region has 17 residues. Germline values: CDR1 SEHNR, CDR2 FQNEAQ (reference sequence). This CDR3 reads CASSAKIEGDGTDTQYF. DNA of the CDR3: TGTGCCAGCAGCGCAAAAATCGAGGGGGATGGCACAGATACGCAGTATTTT. The whole variable domain, filled in from reference TRBV7-9 and TRBJ2-3, reads DTGVSQNPRHKITKRGQNVTFRCDPISEHNRLYWYRQTLGQGPEFLTYFQNEAQLEKSRLLSDRFSAERPKGSFSTLEIQRTEQGDSAMYLCASSAKIEGDGTDTQYFGPGTRLTVL.

This chain links TRBV5-1 with TRBJ1-1, with a possible D match to TRBD1 (5 bases). Germline-derived CDR1 and CDR2 are SGHRS and YFSETQ. The CDR3 covers 14 residues. The V end was cut by 4 bases, the J end by 2 bases, with 12 bases between. The DNA of the CDR3 is TGCGCCAGCAGCCCACAGGCGGAAAACACTGAAGCTTTCTTT. This sequence encodes CASSPQAENTEAFF.

The J gene is TRBJ2-7, the V gene TRBV25-1, with D uncertain. With 7 bases removed from V and 0 bases from J, the gap between germline ends came to 10 bases. This CDR3 has 13 residues. CDR1 is MGHDK, CDR2 SYGVNS, per germline. The CDR3: CASTRSSSYEQYF. The CDR3 region has the DNA TGTGCCAGCACAAGAAGCAGCTCCTACGAGCAGTACTTC.

The chain is built from TRBV6-5 and TRBJ2-7; TRBD2 matches 7 bases. V shed 2 bases and J 1 base; nucleotides not matched to a gene: 5. The germline V gene has CDR1 MNHEY and CDR2 SVGAGI. The CDR3 runs to 15 residues. CDR3 coding DNA: TGTGCCAGCAGTTACCGGGCGGGAGCGTCCTACGAGCAGTACTTC. Translation: CASSYRAGASYEQYF.

This chain links TRBV6-2 or TRBV6-3 with TRBJ2-1; 9 nucleotides match TRBD2. The V segment lost 2 bases and the J segment 5 bases; nucleotides outside the gene matches: 10. There are 17 residues in the CDR3. Germline V CDR1 and CDR2: MNHEY, SVGEGT. The CDR3 DNA sequence: TGTGCCAGCAGTTACGGCCTAGCGGGGCGGGCAAACAATGAGCAGTTCTTC. Its protein is CASSYGLAGRANNEQFF.

V is TRBV5-6 and J is TRBJ2-3; a possible D gene is TRBD2 (7 bases). This CDR3 has 15 amino acids. V was clipped by 2 bases and J by 5 bases, with 15 bases between them. Germline lookup yields CDR1 SGHDT and CDR2 YYEEEE. CDR3 region: CASSFGGLGGDTQYF. As DNA, the CDR3 is TGTGCCAGCAGCTTTGGTGGACTAGGGGGAGATACGCAGTATTTT.

The V call is TRBV2, the J call TRBJ1-2; 8 bases are shared with TRBD1. Losses at the gene ends were 7 bases for V and 1 base for J; bases not matched to a gene: 11. CDR1 and CDR2 (germline): SNHLY, FYNNEI. CDR3 length: 16 amino acids. DNA of the CDR3: TGTGCCAGCAAATCGGGACAGGCAAGCGGTAACTATGGCTACACCTTC. It yields the protein CASKSGQASGNYGYTF.

The rearrangement joins TRBV30 to TRBJ1-5; D unresolved. The CDR3 loop spans 12 amino acids. Trimming took off 3 bases at V and 4 bases at J, with 7 bases between the two ends. The V gene's germline CDR1 is GTSNPN and CDR2 SVGIG (reference sequence). In nucleotides, the CDR3 is TGTGCCTGGAGCGGTATAAATCAGCCCCAGCATTTT. Protein: CAWSGINQPQHF.

In its sample, this clonotype was seen once. The gene calls are TRBV10-3 and TRBJ2-1; D remains unclear. Looked up from germline, CDR1 is ENHRY and CDR2 is SYGVKD. The CDR3 has 14 residues. V was clipped by 6 bases and J by 14 bases, with 23 bases between them. CDR3 amino acids: CAISDEGWVGFEFF. The CDR3 DNA follows: TGTGCCATCAGCGACGAAGGGTGGGTGGGGTTTGAGTTCTTC.